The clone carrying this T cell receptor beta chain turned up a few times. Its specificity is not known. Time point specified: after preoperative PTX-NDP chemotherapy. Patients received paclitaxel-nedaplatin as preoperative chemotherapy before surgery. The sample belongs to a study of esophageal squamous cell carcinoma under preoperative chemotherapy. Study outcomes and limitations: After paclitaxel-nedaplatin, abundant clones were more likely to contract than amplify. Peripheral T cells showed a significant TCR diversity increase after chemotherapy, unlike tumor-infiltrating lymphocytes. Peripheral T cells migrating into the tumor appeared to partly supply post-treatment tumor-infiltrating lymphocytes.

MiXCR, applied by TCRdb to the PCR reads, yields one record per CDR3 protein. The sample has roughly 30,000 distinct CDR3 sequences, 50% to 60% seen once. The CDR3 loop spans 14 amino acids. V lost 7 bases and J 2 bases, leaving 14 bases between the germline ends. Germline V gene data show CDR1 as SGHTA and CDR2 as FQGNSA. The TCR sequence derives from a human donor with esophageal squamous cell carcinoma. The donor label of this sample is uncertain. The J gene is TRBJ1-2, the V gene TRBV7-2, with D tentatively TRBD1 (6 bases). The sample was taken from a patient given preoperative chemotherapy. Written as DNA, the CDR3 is TGTGCCAGCAAACATCCGGGGGCCAACTATGGCTACACCTTC. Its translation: CASKHPGANYGYTF.